This is a list of T cell receptor beta chains from one sample in a study of somatic mutations in cytotoxic T cells in rheumatoid arthritis. Sequencing was performed with immunoSEQ multiplex PCR; in TCRdb, only in-frame clones are kept and a portion is missing. The sample records 10,000 to 12,000 clones, roughly 90% being singletons. The sample taken for sequencing was CD4+ T cells sorted from blood. The receptors were gathered from a woman aged 18 to 35 with rheumatoid arthritis. Both conserved end residues are part of each CDR3. D genes are given only for firm matches. Rows may omit the clone size; those that give it use once, few, many or a size class.

.,.,TRBV7-2,TRBJ1-3,CASSLNAPGYSGNTIYF,TGTGCCAGCAGCTTAAATGCCCCAGGCTACTCTGGAAACACCATATATTTT
.,.,TRBV19,TRBJ1-5,CATVTTGRGSNQPQHF,TGTGCCACCGTCACTACAGGGAGAGGGAGCAATCAGCCCCAGCATTTT
.,TRBD1,TRBV19,TRBJ1-5,CASSPPRGTASNQPQHF,TGTGCCAGTAGTCCCCCCCGTGGGACAGCTAGCAATCAGCCCCAGCATTTT
.,TRBD2,TRBV7-2,TRBJ2-3,CASSLSGPTSGSIAYF,TGTGCCAGCAGCTTATCGGGGCCGACTAGCGGGAGTATAGCGTATTTT
.,.,TRBV7-9,TRBJ1-4,CASSSLGATNEKLFF,TGTGCCAGCAGTTCCCTAGGAGCAACTAATGAAAAACTGTTTTTT
once,.,TRBV19,TRBJ1-6,CASSSSRIGANSPLHF,TGTGCCAGTAGTTCATCACGGATTGGGGCGAATTCACCCCTCCACTTT
.,TRBD1,TRBV15,TRBJ1-5,CATSRDRERHQPQHF,TGTGCCACCAGCCGGGACAGGGAGCGGCATCAGCCCCAGCATTTT
.,.,TRBV10-3,TRBJ1-1,CATLRGVNTEAFF,TGTGCCACCCTCAGGGGCGTGAACACTGAAGCTTTCTTT
.,.,TRBV30,TRBJ2-2,CAWSVLQGVAELFF,TGTGCCTGGAGTGTTCTTCAGGGCGTCGCGGAGCTGTTTTTT
.,.,TRBV10-3,TRBJ1-4,CAIKNGLNEKLFF,TGTGCCATCAAAAACGGACTGAATGAAAAACTGTTTTTT
.,.,TRBV6-5,TRBJ2-1,CASSLQGKQFF,TGTGCCAGCAGCCTTCAGGGAAAGCAGTTCTTC
.,TRBD1,TRBV2,TRBJ1-1,CASSDERGRGTEAFF,TGTGCCAGCAGCGACGAGAGGGGGCGAGGCACTGAAGCTTTCTTT
.,TRBD1,TRBV28,TRBJ2-7,CASNRGLSEQYF,TGTGCCAGCAACAGGGGTTTGTCCGAGCAGTACTTC
.,.,TRBV9,TRBJ1-1,CASSARVMNTEAFF,TGTGCCAGCAGCGCCAGGGTTATGAACACTGAAGCTTTCTTT
.,TRBD1,TRBV18,TRBJ1-5,CASSQGQSSNQPQHF,TGTGCCAGCTCACAGGGACAGTCTAGCAATCAGCCCCAGCATTTT
.,.,TRBV10-3,TRBJ2-3,CAITKTTASTDTQYF,TGTGCCATCACAAAGACTACAGCTAGCACAGATACGCAGTATTTT
.,TRBD1,TRBV9,TRBJ1-4,CASSPDRALGEKLFF,TGTGCCAGCAGCCCCGACAGGGCACTAGGCGAAAAACTGTTTTTT
once,TRBD1,TRBV28,TRBJ2-7,CASSTRQGARGEQYF,TGTGCCAGCAGTACACGACAGGGGGCTAGGGGGGAGCAGTACTTC
.,.,TRBV7-2,TRBJ1-2,CASSRGSPLANYGYTF,TGTGCCAGCAGCCGCGGGTCTCCTTTAGCTAACTATGGCTACACCTTC
.,TRBD1,TRBV27,TRBJ1-2,CASTEYPGQTYGYTF,TGTGCCAGCACCGAATATCCGGGACAGACGTATGGCTACACCTTC
.,TRBD2,TRBV19,TRBJ2-1,CASSRTVAGGKFF,TGTGCCAGTAGTAGGACGGTAGCGGGAGGGAAGTTCTTC
.,TRBD1,TRBV7-2,TRBJ1-2,CASSPSGQGLSYTF,TGTGCCAGCAGCCCGTCGGGACAGGGCTTGAGCTACACCTTC
once,.,TRBV27,TRBJ2-2,CASSVQGNTGELFF,TGTGCCAGCAGTGTACAGGGGAACACCGGGGAGCTGTTTTTT
.,TRBD1,TRBV5-4,TRBJ2-2,CASSLFGTGYTGELFF,TGTGCCAGCAGCTTGTTTGGGACAGGGTACACCGGGGAGCTGTTTTTT
.,.,TRBV6-6,TRBJ1-5,CASSSETARNQPQHF,TGTGCCAGCAGTTCCGAGACAGCGAGAAATCAGCCCCAGCATTTT
once,.,TRBV28,TRBJ1-1,CASRPGGGGLGNTEAFF,TGTGCCAGCAGGCCCGGGGGCGGGGGCTTGGGTAACACTGAAGCTTTCTTT
once,TRBD1,TRBV28,TRBJ2-7,CASSSTRDRRF,TGTGCCAGCAGTTCGACCCGGGACAGGAGGTTC